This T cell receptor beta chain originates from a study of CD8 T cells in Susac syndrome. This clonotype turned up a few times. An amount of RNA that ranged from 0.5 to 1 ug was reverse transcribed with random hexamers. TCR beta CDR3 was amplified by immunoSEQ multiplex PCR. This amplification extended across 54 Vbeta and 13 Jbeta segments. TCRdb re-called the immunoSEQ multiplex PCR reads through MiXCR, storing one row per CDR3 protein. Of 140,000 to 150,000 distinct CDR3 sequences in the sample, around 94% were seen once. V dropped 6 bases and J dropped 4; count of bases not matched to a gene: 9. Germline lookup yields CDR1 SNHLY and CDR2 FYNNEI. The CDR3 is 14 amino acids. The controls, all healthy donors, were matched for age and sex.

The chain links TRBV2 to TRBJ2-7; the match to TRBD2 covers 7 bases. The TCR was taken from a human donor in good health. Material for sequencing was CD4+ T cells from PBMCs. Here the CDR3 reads CASSGGTALYEQYF. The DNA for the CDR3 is TGTGCCAGCAGCGGGGGGACGGCGCTTTACGAGCAGTACTTC. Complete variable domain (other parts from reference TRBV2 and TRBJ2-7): EPEVTQTPSHQVTQMGQEVILRCVPISNHLYFYWYRQILGQKVEFLVSFYNNEISEKSEIFDDQFSVERPDGSNFTLKIRSTKLEDSAMYFCASSGGTALYEQYFGPGTRLTVT.